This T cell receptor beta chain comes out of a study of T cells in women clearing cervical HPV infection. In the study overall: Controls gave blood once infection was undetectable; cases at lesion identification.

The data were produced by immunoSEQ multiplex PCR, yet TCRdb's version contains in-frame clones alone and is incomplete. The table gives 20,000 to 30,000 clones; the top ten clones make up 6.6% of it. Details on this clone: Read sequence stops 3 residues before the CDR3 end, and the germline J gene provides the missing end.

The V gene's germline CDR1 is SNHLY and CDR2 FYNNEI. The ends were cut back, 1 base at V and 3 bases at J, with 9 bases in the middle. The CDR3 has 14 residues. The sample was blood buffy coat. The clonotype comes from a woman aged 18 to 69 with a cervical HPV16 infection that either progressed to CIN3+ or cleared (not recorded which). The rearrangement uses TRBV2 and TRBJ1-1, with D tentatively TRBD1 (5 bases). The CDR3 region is CASSEGAGYTEAFF. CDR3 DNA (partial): TGTGCCAGCAGTGAAGGGGCAGGGTACACTGAA. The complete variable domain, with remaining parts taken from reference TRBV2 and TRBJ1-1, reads EPEVTQTPSHQVTQMGQEVILRCVPISNHLYFYWYRQILGQKVEFLVSFYNNEISEKSEIFDDQFSVERPDGSNFTLKIRSTKLEDSAMYFCASSEGAGYTEAFFGQGTRLTVV.